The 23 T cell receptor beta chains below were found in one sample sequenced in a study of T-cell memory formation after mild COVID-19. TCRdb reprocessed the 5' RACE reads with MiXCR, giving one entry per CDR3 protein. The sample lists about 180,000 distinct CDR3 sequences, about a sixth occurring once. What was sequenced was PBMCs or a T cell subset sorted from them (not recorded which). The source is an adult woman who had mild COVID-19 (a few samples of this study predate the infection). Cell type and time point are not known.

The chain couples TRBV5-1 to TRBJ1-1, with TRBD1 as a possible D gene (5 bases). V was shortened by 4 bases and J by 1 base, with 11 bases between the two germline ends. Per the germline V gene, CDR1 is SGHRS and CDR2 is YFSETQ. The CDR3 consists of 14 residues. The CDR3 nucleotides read TGCGCCAGCAGCAAGGGACCGTCGAACACTGAAGCTTTCTTT. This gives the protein CASSKGPSNTEAFF.

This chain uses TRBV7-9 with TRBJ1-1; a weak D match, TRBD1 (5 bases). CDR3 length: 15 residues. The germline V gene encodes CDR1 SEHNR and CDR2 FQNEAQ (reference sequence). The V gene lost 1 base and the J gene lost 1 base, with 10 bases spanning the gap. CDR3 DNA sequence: TGTGCCAGCAGCTTAGTTCGGGGGACGAACACTGAAGCTTTCTTT. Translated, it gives CASSLVRGTNTEAFF. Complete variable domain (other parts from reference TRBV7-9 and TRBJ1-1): DTGVSQNPRHKITKRGQNVTFRCDPISEHNRLYWYRQTLGQGPEFLTYFQNEAQLEKSRLLSDRFSAERPKGSFSTLEIQRTEQGDSAMYLCASSLVRGTNTEAFFGQGTRLTVV.

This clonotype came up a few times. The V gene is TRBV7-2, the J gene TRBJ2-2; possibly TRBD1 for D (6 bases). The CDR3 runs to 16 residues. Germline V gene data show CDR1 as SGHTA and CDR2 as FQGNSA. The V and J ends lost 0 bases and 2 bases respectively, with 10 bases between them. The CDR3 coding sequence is TGTGCCAGCAGCTTAGCACAGGGAGTTAACACCGGGGAGCTGTTTTTT. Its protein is CASSLAQGVNTGELFF.

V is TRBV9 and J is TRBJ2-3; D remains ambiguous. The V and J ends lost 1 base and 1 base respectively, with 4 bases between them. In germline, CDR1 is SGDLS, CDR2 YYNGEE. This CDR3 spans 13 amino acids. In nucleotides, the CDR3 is TGTGCCAGCAGCGTATTGGGCACAGATACGCAGTATTTT. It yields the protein CASSVLGTDTQYF.

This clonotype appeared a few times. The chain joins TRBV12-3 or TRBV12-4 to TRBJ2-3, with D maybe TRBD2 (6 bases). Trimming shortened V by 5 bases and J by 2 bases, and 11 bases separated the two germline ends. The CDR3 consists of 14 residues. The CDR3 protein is CASSHGTDTDTQYF. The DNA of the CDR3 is TGTGCCAGCAGTCACGGGACTGACACAGATACGCAGTATTTT.

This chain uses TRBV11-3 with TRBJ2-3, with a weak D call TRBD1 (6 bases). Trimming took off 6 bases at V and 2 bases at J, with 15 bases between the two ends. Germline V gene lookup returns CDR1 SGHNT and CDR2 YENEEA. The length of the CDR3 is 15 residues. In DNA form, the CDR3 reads TGTGCCAGCAGTAGAGGGGGACCCTACACAGATACGCAGTATTTT. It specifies CASSRGGPYTDTQYF.

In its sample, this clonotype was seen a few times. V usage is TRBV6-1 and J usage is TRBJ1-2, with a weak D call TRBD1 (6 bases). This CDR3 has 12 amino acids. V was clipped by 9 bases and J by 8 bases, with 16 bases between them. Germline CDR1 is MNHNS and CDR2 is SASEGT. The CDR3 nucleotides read TGTGCCAGTAACAGGGATCGTGGGGGCTACACCTTC. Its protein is CASNRDRGGYTF.

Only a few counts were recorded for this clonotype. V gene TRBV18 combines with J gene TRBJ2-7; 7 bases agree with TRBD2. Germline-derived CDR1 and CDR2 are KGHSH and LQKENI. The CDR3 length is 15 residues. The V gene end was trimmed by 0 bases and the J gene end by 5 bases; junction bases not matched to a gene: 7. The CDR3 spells CASSPPGPAGDEQYF. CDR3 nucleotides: TGTGCCAGCTCACCACCAGGGCCGGCGGGAGACGAGCAGTACTTC.

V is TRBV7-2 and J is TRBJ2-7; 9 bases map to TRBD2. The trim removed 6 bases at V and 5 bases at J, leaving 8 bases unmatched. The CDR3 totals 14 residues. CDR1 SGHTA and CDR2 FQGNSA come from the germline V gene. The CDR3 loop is CASRREGVSHEQYF. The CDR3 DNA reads TGTGCCAGCAGGCGGGAGGGTGTAAGTCACGAGCAGTACTTC.

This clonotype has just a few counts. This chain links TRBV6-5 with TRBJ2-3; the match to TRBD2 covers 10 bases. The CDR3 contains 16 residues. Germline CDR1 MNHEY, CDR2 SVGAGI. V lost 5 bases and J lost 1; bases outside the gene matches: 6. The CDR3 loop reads CASSPSLAGGTDTQYF. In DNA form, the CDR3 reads TGTGCCAGCAGTCCCTCTCTAGCGGGGGGCACAGATACGCAGTATTTT.

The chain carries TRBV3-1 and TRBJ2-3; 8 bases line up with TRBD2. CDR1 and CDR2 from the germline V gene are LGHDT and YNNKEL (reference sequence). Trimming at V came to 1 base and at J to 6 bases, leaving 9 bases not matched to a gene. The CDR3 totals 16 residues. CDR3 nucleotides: TGTGCCAGCAGCCAAGGCAGTGGACTAGCCGGGGATACGCAGTATTTT. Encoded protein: CASSQGSGLAGDTQYF.

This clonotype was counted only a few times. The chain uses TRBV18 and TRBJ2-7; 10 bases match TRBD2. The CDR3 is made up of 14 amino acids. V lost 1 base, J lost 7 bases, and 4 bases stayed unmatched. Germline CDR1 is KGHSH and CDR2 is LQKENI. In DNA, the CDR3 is TGTGCCAGCTCACCACGGATAGCGGGAGGTGAGCAGTACTTC. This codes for CASSPRIAGGEQYF. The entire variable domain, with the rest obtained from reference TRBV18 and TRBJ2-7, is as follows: NAGVMQNPRHLVRRRGQEARLRCSPMKGHSHVYWYRQLPEEGLKFMVYLQKENIIDESGMPKERFSAEFPKEGPSILRIQQVVRGDSAAYFCASSPRIAGGEQYFGPGTRLTVT.

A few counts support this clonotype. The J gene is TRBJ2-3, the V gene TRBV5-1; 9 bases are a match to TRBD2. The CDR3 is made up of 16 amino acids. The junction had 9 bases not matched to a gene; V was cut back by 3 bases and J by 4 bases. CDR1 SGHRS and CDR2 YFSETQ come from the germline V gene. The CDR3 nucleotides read TGCGCCAGCAGCTCCTTTTTGGCGGGGGGGCCAGATACGCAGTATTTT. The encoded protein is CASSSFLAGGPDTQYF.

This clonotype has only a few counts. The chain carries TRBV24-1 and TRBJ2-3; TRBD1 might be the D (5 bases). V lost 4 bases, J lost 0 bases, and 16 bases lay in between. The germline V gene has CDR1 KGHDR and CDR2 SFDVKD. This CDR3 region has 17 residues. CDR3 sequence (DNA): TGTGCCACCAGTGACCTAGGACACCATACTAGCACAGATACGCAGTATTTT. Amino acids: CATSDLGHHTSTDTQYF.

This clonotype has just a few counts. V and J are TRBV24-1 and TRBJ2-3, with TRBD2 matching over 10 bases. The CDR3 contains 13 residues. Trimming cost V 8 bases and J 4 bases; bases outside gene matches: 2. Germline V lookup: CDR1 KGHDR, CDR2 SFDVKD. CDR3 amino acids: CATTSGSPDTQYF. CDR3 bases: TGTGCCACCACTAGCGGGAGCCCAGATACGCAGTATTTT.

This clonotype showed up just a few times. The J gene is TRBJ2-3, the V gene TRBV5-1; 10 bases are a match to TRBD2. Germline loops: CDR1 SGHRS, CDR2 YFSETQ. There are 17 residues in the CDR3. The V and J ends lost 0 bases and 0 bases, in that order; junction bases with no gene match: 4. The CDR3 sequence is CASSLAKLAGSTDTQYF. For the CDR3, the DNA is TGCGCCAGCAGCTTGGCGAAACTAGCGGGAAGCACAGATACGCAGTATTTT.

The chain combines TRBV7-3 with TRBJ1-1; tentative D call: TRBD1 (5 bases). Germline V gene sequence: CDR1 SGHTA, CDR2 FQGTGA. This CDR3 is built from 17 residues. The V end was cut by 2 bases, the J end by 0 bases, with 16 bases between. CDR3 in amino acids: CASSLGGSAGVNTEAFF. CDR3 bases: TGTGCCAGCAGCTTAGGTGGTTCGGCGGGGGTGAACACTGAAGCTTTCTTT.

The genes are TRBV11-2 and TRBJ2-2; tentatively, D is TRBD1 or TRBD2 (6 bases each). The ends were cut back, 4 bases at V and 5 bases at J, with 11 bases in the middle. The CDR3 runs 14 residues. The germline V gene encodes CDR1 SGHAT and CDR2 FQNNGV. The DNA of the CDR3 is TGTGCCAGCAGCTCACGGGGGCGAACCGGGGAGCTGTTTTTT. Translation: CASSSRGRTGELFF.

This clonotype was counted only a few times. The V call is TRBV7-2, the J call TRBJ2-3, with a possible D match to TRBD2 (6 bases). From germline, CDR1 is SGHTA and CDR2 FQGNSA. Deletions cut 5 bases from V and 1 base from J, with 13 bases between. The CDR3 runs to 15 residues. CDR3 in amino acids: CASSSQASGTDTQYF. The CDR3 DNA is TGTGCCAGCAGCAGTCAAGCTAGCGGCACAGATACGCAGTATTTT.

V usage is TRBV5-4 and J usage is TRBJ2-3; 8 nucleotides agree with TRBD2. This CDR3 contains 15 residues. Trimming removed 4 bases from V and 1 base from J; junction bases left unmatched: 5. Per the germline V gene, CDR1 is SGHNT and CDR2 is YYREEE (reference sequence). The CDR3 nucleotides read TGTGCCAGCAGCACAGCGGGGGCCGGCACAGATACGCAGTATTTT. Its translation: CASSTAGAGTDTQYF.

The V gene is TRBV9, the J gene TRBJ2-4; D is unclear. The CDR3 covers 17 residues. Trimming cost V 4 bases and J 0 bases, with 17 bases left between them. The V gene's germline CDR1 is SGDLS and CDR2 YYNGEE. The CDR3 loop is CASSPEYKTLAKNIQYF. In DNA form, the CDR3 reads TGTGCCAGCAGCCCCGAATACAAAACACTAGCCAAAAACATTCAGTACTTC.

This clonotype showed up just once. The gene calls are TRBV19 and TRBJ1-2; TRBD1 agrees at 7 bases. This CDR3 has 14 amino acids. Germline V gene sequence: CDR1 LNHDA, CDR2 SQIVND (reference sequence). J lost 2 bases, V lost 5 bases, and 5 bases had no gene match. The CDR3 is CASSPGDSNYGYTF. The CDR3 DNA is TGTGCCAGTAGTCCAGGGGACAGCAACTATGGCTACACCTTC.

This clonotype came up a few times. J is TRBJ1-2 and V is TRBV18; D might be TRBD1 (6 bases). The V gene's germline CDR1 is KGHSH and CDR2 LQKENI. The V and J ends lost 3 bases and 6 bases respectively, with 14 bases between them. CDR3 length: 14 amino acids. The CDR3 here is CASSPTTQGDGYTF. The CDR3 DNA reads TGTGCCAGCTCACCTACGACACAGGGAGATGGCTACACCTTC.